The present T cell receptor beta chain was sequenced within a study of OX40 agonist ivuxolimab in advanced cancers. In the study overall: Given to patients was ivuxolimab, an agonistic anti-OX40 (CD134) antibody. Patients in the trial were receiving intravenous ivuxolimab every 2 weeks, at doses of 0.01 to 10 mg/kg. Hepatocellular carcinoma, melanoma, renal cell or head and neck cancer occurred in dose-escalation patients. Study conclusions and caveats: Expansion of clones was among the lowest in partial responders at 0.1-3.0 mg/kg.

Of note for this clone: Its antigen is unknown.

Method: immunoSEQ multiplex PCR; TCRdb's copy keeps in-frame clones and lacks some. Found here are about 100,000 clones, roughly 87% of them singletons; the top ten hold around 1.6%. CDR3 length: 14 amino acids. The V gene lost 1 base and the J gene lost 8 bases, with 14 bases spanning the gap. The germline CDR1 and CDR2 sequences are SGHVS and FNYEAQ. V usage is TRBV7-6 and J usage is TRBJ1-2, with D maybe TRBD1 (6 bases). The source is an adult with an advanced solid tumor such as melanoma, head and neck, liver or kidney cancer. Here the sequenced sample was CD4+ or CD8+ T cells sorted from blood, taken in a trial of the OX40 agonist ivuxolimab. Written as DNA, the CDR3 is TGTGCCAGCAGCTTAGAACAGGGTCCGCGAGGCTACACCTTC. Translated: CASSLEQGPRGYTF.